This T cell receptor beta chain emerged from a study of T cell changes during pregnancy in multiple sclerosis. The J segment lost 7 bases and the V segment lost 6 bases, leaving 9 bases of the junction unmatched. CDR1 is MGHDK, CDR2 SYGVNS, per germline. The CDR3 runs to 15 residues. The data were produced by immunoSEQ multiplex PCR, yet TCRdb's version contains in-frame clones alone and is incomplete. Of around 15,000 clones in the sample, 90% to 95% were seen once. The TCR originated in a female donor in good health, enrolled as a control in a pregnancy study. The sequenced sample was peripheral blood, obtained in the second trimester of pregnancy. This rearrangement joins TRBV25-1 to TRBJ1-1; 12 positions match TRBD1. CDR3 loop: CASSPWGQGAGEAFF. For the CDR3, the DNA is TGTGCCAGCAGCCCTTGGGGACAGGGGGCGGGTGAAGCTTTCTTT. Using reference TRBV25-1 and TRBJ1-1 for the parts outside the CDR3, the full variable domain is EADIYQTPRYLVIGTGKKITLECSQTMGHDKMYWYQQDPGMELHLIHYSYGVNSTEKGDLSSESTVSRIRTEHFPLTLESARPSHTSQYLCASSPWGQGAGEAFFGQGTRLTVV.